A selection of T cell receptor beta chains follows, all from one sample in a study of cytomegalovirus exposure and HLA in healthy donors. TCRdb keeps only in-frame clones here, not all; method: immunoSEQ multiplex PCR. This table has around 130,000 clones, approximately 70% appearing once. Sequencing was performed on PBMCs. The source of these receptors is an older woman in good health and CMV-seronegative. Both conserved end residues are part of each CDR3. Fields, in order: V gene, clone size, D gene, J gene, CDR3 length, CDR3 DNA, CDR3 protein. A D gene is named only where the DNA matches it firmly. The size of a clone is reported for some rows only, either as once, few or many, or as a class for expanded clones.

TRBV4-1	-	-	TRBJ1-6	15	TGCGCCAGCAGCCAGTTGAGCTCCTATAATTCACCCCTCCACTTT	CASSQLSSYNSPLHF
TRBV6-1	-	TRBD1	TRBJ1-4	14	TGTGCCAGCAGTGGACAGGGGGTAAATGAAAAACTGTTTTTT	CASSGQGVNEKLFF
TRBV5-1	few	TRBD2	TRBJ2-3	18	TGCGCCAGCAGCCGATTGGGACTAGCGGGGACCCGCACAGATACGCAGTATTTT	CASSRLGLAGTRTDTQYF
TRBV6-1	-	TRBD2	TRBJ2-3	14	TGTGCCAGCAGTGAAGGAGCGGGAGTTGGGACGCAGTATTTT	CASSEGAGVGTQYF
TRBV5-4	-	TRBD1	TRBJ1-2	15	TGTGCCAGCAGCCAGCGACAGGGTGGGGGCTATGGCTACACCTTC	CASSQRQGGGYGYTF
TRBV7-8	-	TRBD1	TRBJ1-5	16	TGTGCCAGCAGCCTCCTGGGGACAGGGTTAAGTCAGCCCCAGCATTTT	CASSLLGTGLSQPQHF
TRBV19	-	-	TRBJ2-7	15	TGTGCCAGTAGTTCCCCTCGGGGGATCGGTTACGAGCAGTACTTC	CASSSPRGIGYEQYF
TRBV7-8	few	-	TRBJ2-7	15	TGTGCCAGCAGCCCCCCGGGTTCCGGTCGACACGAGCAGTACTTC	CASSPPGSGRHEQYF
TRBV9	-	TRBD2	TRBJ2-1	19	TGTGCCAGCAGCGTAGCGGGGGGGGGTCTAGGATCTTCCTACAATGAGCAGTTCTTC	CASSVAGGGLGSSYNEQFF
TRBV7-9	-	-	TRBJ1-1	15	TGTGCCAGCAGCTTGAGAAGCACCTATGAAACTGAAGCTTTCTTT	CASSLRSTYETEAFF
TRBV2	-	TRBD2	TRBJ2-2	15	TGTGCCAGCAGTGTATGGGCTAGCGGGGGCGGGGAGCTGTTTTTT	CASSVWASGGGELFF
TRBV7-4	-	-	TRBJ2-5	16	TGTGCCAGCAGCTCGGGGATCACTACGAACCAAGAGACCCAGTACTTC	CASSSGITTNQETQYF
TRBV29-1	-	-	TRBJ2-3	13	TGCAGCGTGTCGGCGGAAAGCACAGATACGCAGTATTTT	CSVSAESTDTQYF
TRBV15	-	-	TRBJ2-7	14	TGTGCCACCAGCAGAGTCGAGGACTCCTACGAGCAGTACTTC	CATSRVEDSYEQYF
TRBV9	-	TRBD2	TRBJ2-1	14	TGTGCCAGCAGCGACCCGGGACTAGCGAATGAGCAGTTCTTC	CASSDPGLANEQFF
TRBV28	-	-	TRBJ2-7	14	TGTGCCAGCCAGCTCCCCGGCGACAAGTACGAGCAGTACTTC	CASQLPGDKYEQYF
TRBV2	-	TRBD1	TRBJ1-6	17	TGTGCCAGCAGTGAAGCGCGGAGGGCAGGGGGCCGGTCACCCCTCCACTTT	CASSEARRAGGRSPLHF
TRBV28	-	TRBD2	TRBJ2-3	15	TGTGCCAGCAGTTTCCCTAGCGGGGCCACAGATACGCAGTATTTT	CASSFPSGATDTQYF
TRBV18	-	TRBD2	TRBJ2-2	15	TGTGCCAGCTCGCCCGGGAGGTGGGGCACCGGGGAGCTGTTTTTT	CASSPGRWGTGELFF
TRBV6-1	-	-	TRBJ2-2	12	TGTGCCAGCAGGGGCCCCACCGGGGAGCTGTTTTTT	CASRGPTGELFF
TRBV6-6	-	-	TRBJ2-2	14	TGTGCCACCGCCCTCCTCGCGAACACCGGGGGGCTGTTTTTT	CATALLANTGGLFF
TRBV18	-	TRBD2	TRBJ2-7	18	TGTGCCAGCTCACTTATGGGACTAGCGGGGGGATCCACCTACGAGCAGTACTTC	CASSLMGLAGGSTYEQYF
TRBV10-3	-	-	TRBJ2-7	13	TGTGCCATCAAGGAGGGTAACGACTACGAGCAGTACTTC	CAIKEGNDYEQYF
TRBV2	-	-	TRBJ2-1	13	TGTGCCAGCAGGGTGAGCTCCTACAATGAGCAGTTCTTC	CASRVSSYNEQFF
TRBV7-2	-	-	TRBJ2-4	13	TGTGCCAGCAGCTTAGGGGGCGTTGCCATTCAGTACTTC	CASSLGGVAIQYF
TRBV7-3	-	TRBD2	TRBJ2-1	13	TGTGCCAGCGGTAGCGGGCAAAGCGGTGAGCAGTTCTTC	CASGSGQSGEQFF
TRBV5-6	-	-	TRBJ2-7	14	TGTGCCAGCAGCACCGGGACTGGGCAATACGAGCAGTACTTC	CASSTGTGQYEQYF
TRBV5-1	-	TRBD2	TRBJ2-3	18	TGCGCCAGCAGCTTTCTAGGGACTAGCGGGGGGACCACAGATACGCAGTATTTT	CASSFLGTSGGTTDTQYF
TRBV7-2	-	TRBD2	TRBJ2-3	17	TGTGCCAGCAGCCGGACCACTAGCGGGAGGGGGGGTCATACGCAGTATTTT	CASSRTTSGRGGHTQYF
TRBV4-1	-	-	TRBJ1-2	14	TGCGCCAGCAGCCAAGGGTACAGTGACTATGGCTACACCTTC	CASSQGYSDYGYTF
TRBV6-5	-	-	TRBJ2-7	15	TGTGCCAGCAGTTACTCGAGGGTAGGAAACTACGAGCAGTACTTC	CASSYSRVGNYEQYF
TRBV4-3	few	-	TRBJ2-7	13	TGCGCCAGCAGCCAAGAGACTGGGTACGAGCAGTACTTC	CASSQETGYEQYF
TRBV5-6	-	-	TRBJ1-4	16	TGTGCCAGCAGCTTGAAACGGAGGGCAACTAATGAAAAACTGTTTTTT	CASSLKRRATNEKLFF
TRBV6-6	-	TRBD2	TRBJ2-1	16	TGTGCCAGCAGTTACACAGTAGCGGGAGAGTATTATGAGCAGTTCTTC	CASSYTVAGEYYEQFF
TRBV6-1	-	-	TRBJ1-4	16	TGTGCCAGCAGTGAAAGCAACAGGGTACGGGGAGAAAAACTGTTTTTT	CASSESNRVRGEKLFF
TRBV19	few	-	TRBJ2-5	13	TGTGCCAGTAGTATGTCCAGGAAAGAGACCCAGTACTTC	CASSMSRKETQYF
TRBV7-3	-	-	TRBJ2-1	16	TGTGCCAGCAGCTCCAAAGGTGGGAGCTCCTACAATGAGCAGTTCTTC	CASSSKGGSSYNEQFF
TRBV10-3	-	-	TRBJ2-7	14	TGTGCCATCAGTGTGGGGACACTGTCCTACGAGCAGTACTTC	CAISVGTLSYEQYF
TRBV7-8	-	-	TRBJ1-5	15	TGTGCCAGCAGCTTACCGGGGGATAGCAATCAGCCCCAGCATTTT	CASSLPGDSNQPQHF
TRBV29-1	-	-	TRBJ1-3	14	TGCAGCGGCCGGGGAGGTCTGACGGGAAACACCATATATTTT	CSGRGGLTGNTIYF
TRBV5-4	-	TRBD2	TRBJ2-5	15	TGTGCCAGCAGCCCGGGGGGGGGAAACCAAGAGACCCAGTACTTC	CASSPGGGNQETQYF
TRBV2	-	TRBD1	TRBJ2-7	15	TGTGCCAGCAGTCGAGCGTCAGGGGGACGGGGCGAGCAGTACTTC	CASSRASGGRGEQYF
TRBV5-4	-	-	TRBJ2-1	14	TGTGCCAGCAGCTTGGTCGGGGAAGACAATGAGCAGTTCTTC	CASSLVGEDNEQFF
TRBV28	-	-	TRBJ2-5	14	TGTGCCAGCAGTCCCTCGGGAGTTAAAGAGACCCAGTACTTC	CASSPSGVKETQYF
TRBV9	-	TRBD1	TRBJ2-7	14	TGTGCCAGCAGCCCCACGGACAGGAGAGGCGAGCAGTACTTC	CASSPTDRRGEQYF
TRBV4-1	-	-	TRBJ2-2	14	TGCGCCAGCAGCCAAGGCGAGAACACCGGGGAGCTGTTTTTT	CASSQGENTGELFF
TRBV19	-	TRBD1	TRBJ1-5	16	TGTGCCAGTAGTCCCGGTGACAGGGTCTCCTATCAGCCCCAGCATTTT	CASSPGDRVSYQPQHF
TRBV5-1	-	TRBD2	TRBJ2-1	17	TGCGCCAGCAGCGCCGGGAGGGACCAAAGATTCTACAATGAGCAGTTCTTC	CASSAGRDQRFYNEQFF
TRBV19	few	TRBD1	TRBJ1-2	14	TGTGCCAGTAGTTACCGACAGGGAGGCTATGGCTACACCTTC	CASSYRQGGYGYTF
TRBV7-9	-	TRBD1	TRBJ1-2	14	TGTGCCAGCAGCTTGGACAGGGCTTTTTATGGCTACACCTTC	CASSLDRAFYGYTF
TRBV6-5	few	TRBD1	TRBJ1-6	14	TGTGCCAGCCGGGGGACAGGCGACAATTCACCCCTCCACTTT	CASRGTGDNSPLHF
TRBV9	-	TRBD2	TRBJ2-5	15	TGTGCCAGCAGCGTAGGGCAGCGGGGGCAAGAGACCCAGTACTTC	CASSVGQRGQETQYF
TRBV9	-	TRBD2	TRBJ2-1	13	TGTGCCGGCTCGCGGGGGGCCCACAATGAGCAGTTCTTC	CAGSRGAHNEQFF
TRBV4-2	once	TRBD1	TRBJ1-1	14	TGTGCCAGCAGCCCGGGACAGGGCTACACTGAAGCTTTCTTT	CASSPGQGYTEAFF
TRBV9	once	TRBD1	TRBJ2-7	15	TGTGCCAGCAGCGCGACAGGGATTATTTCGAACGAGCAGTACTTC	CASSATGIISNEQYF
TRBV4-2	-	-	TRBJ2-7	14	TGTGCCAGCAGCCAAGTAAAGTCCGCGCACGAGCAGTACTTC	CASSQVKSAHEQYF
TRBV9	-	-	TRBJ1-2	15	TGTGCCAGCAGCGTAGATGCAGGGGTGAACTATGGCTACACCTTC	CASSVDAGVNYGYTF
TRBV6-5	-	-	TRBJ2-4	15	TGTGCCAGCAGAGCTAGGTCTATAGCCAAAAACATTCAGTACTTC	CASRARSIAKNIQYF
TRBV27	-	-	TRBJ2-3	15	TGTGCCAGCACCTCCGGGACACTCGGCACAGATACGCAGTATTTT	CASTSGTLGTDTQYF
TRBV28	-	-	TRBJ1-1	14	TGTGCCAGCAGTTTGGCAGCAGGGATCACTGAAGCTTTCTTT	CASSLAAGITEAFF